What follows is one T cell receptor (beta chain) and its context. No cognate antigen has been identified for it. No per-base quality is available; no much larger clone lies one base away. This sample is part of a study of Ad26.COV2.S vaccination and SARS-CoV-2 variants (dated by TCRdb to the early 2020s). With respect to the entire study: Sequencing of the TCRbeta repertoire served to evaluate the specificity and breadth of SARS-CoV-2-reactive T cell receptors following Ad26.COV2.S vaccination. The TCR-sequenced set comprised around 30 samples: about 19 Ad26.COV2.S vaccine recipients, 5 placebo recipients and 8 SARS-CoV-2 convalescent individuals.

Here is what the overall study found, with its caveats: Ad26.COV2.S recipients had higher spike-specific TCR breadth than placebo recipients (P = 0.0014). The authors noted that total T cell responses may have been underestimated by the TCR breadth and depth analyses. After vaccination, substantial breadth of spike-specific CD8+ and CD4+ T cell responses was reported. Non-spike TCR breadth was comparable between vaccine and placebo recipients, consistent with the vaccine containing only spike.

Reading the germline V gene (reference sequence) gives CDR1 SGHNT and CDR2 YYREEE. Taken from cysteine to phenylalanine, the CDR3 has 15 residues. Just the 45-base CDR3 DNA is kept, in frame starting at base 1. Trimming removed 5 bases from V and 5 bases from J, leaving 20 bases between the germline ends. The immunoSEQ Assay was the method used to sequence TCRbeta CDR3 regions. After extraction, genomic DNA underwent amplification by bias-controlled multiplex PCR, followed by high-throughput sequencing. Per the authors' processing: To quantify the absolute abundance of every unique TCRbeta CDR3 region, sequences were collapsed and filtered. T cell fraction was estimated by normalization of TCRbeta template counts to usable DNA, with usable DNA being measured through amplification of reference genes present in all nucleated cells. Repertoire TCRs were annotated as SARS-CoV-2-specific when V gene, CDR3 amino acid sequence and J gene were exactly matched to a known reactive TCR set. MIRA supplied the reference SARS-CoV-2 TCR set, which was filtered for enrichment in COVID-19-positive ImmuneCODE repertoires so that public or cross-reactive TCRs were removed. Drawing on the MIRA antigens, annotated TCRs were analysed further at the level of specific ORF or position within ORF. Breadth was defined as the number of annotated unique rearrangements divided by the total number of unique productive rearrangements, and depth was defined as the summed frequency of the annotated unique rearrangements. Group comparisons of TCR breadth used two-sided Wilcoxon rank-sum tests. TCRdb provides this immuneACCESS table in a form limited to in-frame rearrangements. Some clones are lacking; in checked studies, under half of them reflect an unresolved V gene, and why the rest are absent is not known. V, J and clone size were drawn from that table, and D and trimming were deduced from the DNA. For this sample there are about 180,000 clones; around 88% appear just once. The ten largest clones represent roughly 6% of the sample.

This sample's time point label indicates: individuals recovered from natural SARS-CoV-2 infection. Material: peripheral blood, obtained after recovery from COVID-19. This chain is built from TRBV5-4 and TRBJ2-7; the D gene is unclear. This TCR was recovered from a human donor who had recovered from COVID-19. The nucleotide sequence is TGTGCCAGCAGATTTGGTCCTTCCGCAACCGACGAGCAGTACTTC. It is translated as CASRFGPSATDEQYF. Reference TRBV5-4 and TRBJ2-7 proteins supply the regions before and after the CDR3; the full variable domain is: ETGVTQSPTHLIKTRGQQVTLRCSSQSGHNTVSWYQQALGQGPQFIFQYYREEENGRGNFPPRFSGLQFPNYSSELNVNALELDDSALYLCASRFGPSATDEQYFGPGTRLTVT.